This TCR beta chain was recorded in a study of T-cell reconstitution after alpha-beta-depleted transplantation in children. During its preparation, the TCRbeta library received unique molecular identifiers. TCRdb used MiXCR to reprocess the PCR reads, holding one entry per CDR3 protein. The sample holds about 610,000 distinct CDR3 sequences, 8% to 11% seen once. Germline CDR1 reads MDHEN; CDR2 reads SYDVKM. The CDR3 extends over 18 amino acids. Trimming cost V 3 bases and J 1 base; bases outside gene matches: 11. This material consisted of PBMCs from the stem cell graft donor, taken from the stem cell graft. This rearrangement joins TRBV28 to TRBJ2-1, with 8 bases lining up with TRBD2. The TCR sequence derives from a human donor who donated a stem cell graft to a child with acute myeloid leukemia. The CDR3: CASSFFPGAGESYNEQFF. The CDR3 DNA follows: TGTGCCAGCAGTTTCTTCCCGGGAGCGGGAGAGTCCTACAATGAGCAGTTCTTC.